This T cell receptor beta chain was sequenced during a study of beta chain features in type 1 diabetes. Points from the study as a whole: Shorter templates may be favored by PCR, equally so in patients and controls.

On this clone: Its cognate antigen is unknown.

CDR1 is SGHRS and CDR2 is YFSETQ in the germline V gene. The germline V and J ends were trimmed by 0 bases and 0 bases, with 4 bases remaining between them. The length of the CDR3 is 14 residues. What was sequenced were expressed TCRB transcripts, since all of the isolated RNA had been reverse transcribed. The repertoire was sequenced with immunoSEQ multiplex PCR; TCRdb's copy has only in-frame clones and lacks some. The data hold 150,000 or so clones, with less than 10% observed a single time. The sequence was obtained from a middle-aged woman in good health. Material for sequencing was central memory CD4+ T cells from blood. This rearrangement joins TRBV5-1 to TRBJ1-5; no definite D call. The CDR3 sequence is CASSLGVSNQPQHF. The CDR3 nucleotides are TGCGCCAGCAGCTTGGGCGTTAGCAATCAGCCCCAGCATTTT.